This T cell receptor (beta chain) derives from a study of HIV-infected patients and healthy controls. Points from the study as a whole: Healthy controls shared more CDR3 sequences between individuals than HIV-infected patients did.

About this clonotype: What it binds is not known.

The CDR3 is 16 amino acids. Germline V gene lookup returns CDR1 SGHTA and CDR2 FQGNSA. After removal of 3 bases from V and 5 bases from J, the junction contained 7 bases not matched to a gene. Around 450 ng RNA was reverse transcribed with alpha and beta constant-region primers. Alpha and beta chain libraries were made separately by chain-specific third strand synthesis with multiplexing indices. TCRdb independently ran MiXCR on the 5' RACE reads; one entry per CDR3 protein. The profile shows fewer than 5,500 distinct CDR3 sequences, approximately 8% of them singletons. Roughly three months, about 14 weeks, into antiretroviral therapy, follow-up blood was collected. All unsorted peripheral T cells were captured because whole blood was used without fractionation.

The TCR comes from an adult with HIV infection. V and J are TRBV7-2 and TRBJ2-3, with 11 bases lining up with TRBD2. The starting material was blood, obtained during antiretroviral therapy. The CDR3 sequence is CASSLGGLAGIDTQYF. CDR3 DNA: TGTGCCAGCAGCTTGGGAGGACTAGCGGGCATAGATACGCAGTATTTT.